A single sample is the source of the 24 T cell receptor beta chains below, sequenced in a study of identical twins (dated by TCRdb to the mid-2010s). Libraries were constructed by 5' RACE. These reads were obtained on an Illumina HiSeq 2000. TCRdb ran its own pipeline on the public reads, namely fastp trimming at Q25 and MiXCR clone calling, and kept in-frame beta chains. Entries are consolidated by CDR3 protein sequence, retaining the most common genes and DNA. The sample profile shows about 790,000 distinct CDR3 sequences; about 20% of them were found once. Approximately 14% of the sample goes to the ten largest clones. The same data also contributed to another study, on T cells expressing NK-cell markers.

The sample comprised PBMCs. The receptors were gathered from a woman aged 18-30 years in good health.

The J gene is TRBJ2-1, the V gene TRBV20-1, with D tentatively TRBD2 (6 bases). From germline, CDR1 is DFQATT and CDR2 SNEGSKA (reference sequence). Trimming left V 0 bases short and J 8 bases short, with 20 bases between. The CDR3 length is 16 residues. The CDR3 DNA is TGCAGTGCTAGAGATGGGAACGGGAGAAATTGGGATGAGCAGTTCTTC. It translates to CSARDGNGRNWDEQFF.

This chain joins TRBV10-3 and TRBJ2-5; D uncertain. Trimming removed 10 bases from V and 4 bases from J, with 10 bases in between. Germline-derived CDR1 and CDR2 are ENHRY and SYGVKD. This CDR3 has 11 amino acids. The CDR3 here is CATLEAETQYF. For the CDR3, the DNA is TGTGCCACCCTAGAGGCAGAGACCCAGTACTTC.

This clonotype has a count of ten or more. The chain has TRBV6-5 and TRBJ2-5, with 8 bases fitting TRBD1. The V segment lost 7 bases and the J segment 7 bases; nucleotides outside the gene matches: 5. Germline CDR1 MNHEY, CDR2 SVGAGI. The CDR3 loop spans 12 amino acids. The CDR3 sequence is CASTQGAGTQYF. As DNA, the CDR3 is TGTGCCAGCACCCAGGGGGCGGGGACCCAGTACTTC.

CDR3 sequence: CASSNEPGRSYGYTF. In DNA form, the CDR3 reads TGTGCCAGCAGCAATGAACCGGGACGGAGCTATGGCTACACCTTC. This chain joins TRBV5-4 and TRBJ1-2, with a possible D match to TRBD1 (5 bases). CDR3 length: 15 amino acids. The germline V and J ends were trimmed by 4 bases and 4 bases, with 17 bases remaining between them. CDR1 is SGHNT and CDR2 is YYREEE in the germline V gene (reference sequence).

This sequence joins TRBV19 and TRBJ2-7; possibly TRBD1 or TRBD2 for D (5 bases each). Trimming removed 2 bases at V and 5 bases at J, with 10 bases between. The germline V gene encodes CDR1 LNHDA and CDR2 SQIVND (reference sequence). This CDR3 has 13 residues. The CDR3 DNA reads TGTGCCAGTAGTATATATCGGGGCCACGAGCAGTACTTC. Translating gives CASSIYRGHEQYF.

V is TRBV10-2 and J is TRBJ2-5; D is undetermined. CDR1 and CDR2 (germline): WSHSY, SAAADI. The CDR3 loop spans 13 amino acids. Between the trimmed V and J ends, which lost 7 bases and 7 bases, there was a span of 16 bases. CDR3 sequence reads: CASKGPSMRTQYF. CDR3 nucleotides: TGCGCCAGCAAGGGCCCTTCGATGCGGACCCAGTACTTC.

This clonotype has more than one count but fewer than ten. The CDR3 DNA sequence: TGTGCCAGCACCGGTGGGACAGATACGCAGTATTTT. As protein: CASTGGTDTQYF. The V gene is TRBV2, the J gene TRBJ2-3; D gene unclear. This CDR3 contains 12 residues. Trimming stripped 7 bases from V and 3 bases from J, with 8 bases between. The germline V gene has CDR1 SNHLY and CDR2 FYNNEI.

The chain is built from TRBV9 and TRBJ2-5, with 8 nucleotides matching TRBD2. The CDR3 is made up of 16 amino acids. V dropped 2 bases and J dropped 4; count of bases not matched to a gene: 10. Germline V lookup: CDR1 SGDLS, CDR2 YYNGEE. The CDR3 loop is CASSVTGGTWGETQYF. As DNA, the CDR3 is TGTGCCAGCAGCGTGACGGGAGGGACTTGGGGAGAGACCCAGTACTTC.

The chain is built from TRBV7-2 and TRBJ1-1, with no clear D. CDR3 length equals 13 residues. Germline assignment: CDR1 SGHTA and CDR2 FQGNSA. V was clipped by 5 bases and J by 1 base, with 8 bases between them. The DNA for the CDR3 is TGTGCCAGCAGCACATTACGGAACACTGAAGCTTTCTTT. This codes for CASSTLRNTEAFF.

The CDR3 coding sequence is TGCAGTGCCGGGGACAGGGATATCGCCGAGCAGTACTTC. Its translation is CSAGDRDIAEQYF. The chain links TRBV20-1 to TRBJ2-7; 9 bases agree with TRBD1. The length of the CDR3 is 13 residues. The V and J ends lost 6 bases and 6 bases, in that order; junction bases with no gene match: 9. Germline loops: CDR1 DFQATT, CDR2 SNEGSKA (reference sequence).

This clonotype was seen a handful of times. The CDR3 bases are TGTGCCAGCTCAGCCGGAGCGGGAGCCGGAGAGACCCAGTACTTC. It specifies CASSAGAGAGETQYF. The genes are TRBV18 and TRBJ2-5; TRBD2 matches 8 bases. CDR1 is KGHSH, CDR2 LQKENI, per germline. There are 15 residues in the CDR3. V gave up 5 bases and J gave up 4 bases; unmatched junction bases: 9.

The chain combines TRBV5-6 with TRBJ1-2; 7 nucleotides agree with TRBD1. V lost 4 bases and J lost 6; bases outside the gene matches: 6. Germline CDR1 and CDR2: SGHDT and YYEEEE. The CDR3 sequence is 13 residues long. The chain's CDR3 is CASSPPTGDGYTF. The CDR3 DNA reads as TGTGCCAGCAGCCCACCTACAGGGGATGGCTACACCTTC.

This clonotype was counted a few times. The chain is built from TRBV20-1 and TRBJ2-1, with TRBD2 identical over 11 bases. The CDR3 spans 16 residues. Trimming cost V 6 bases and J 2 bases; bases outside gene matches: 9. Looked up from germline, CDR1 is DFQATT and CDR2 is SNEGSKA (reference sequence). CDR3 bases: TGCAGTGCCCCCGGGGCTAGCGGGAGGACCTACAATGAGCAGTTCTTC. Translating gives CSAPGASGRTYNEQFF.

This clonotype was observed a few times. The chain has TRBV12-3 or TRBV12-4 and TRBJ2-1; no clear D. V lost 3 bases to trimming and J lost 12 bases, with 15 bases between them. The CDR3 length is 13 residues. CDR3 in DNA: TGTGCCAGCAGTTTCTGGGCAGGTAGTGTGCAGTTCTTC. Protein product: CASSFWAGSVQFF.

The J gene is TRBJ2-7, the V gene TRBV20-1; 9 nucleotides line up with TRBD1. V was pared by 7 bases and J by 3 bases, with 7 bases of the junction left unmatched. This CDR3 spans 13 amino acids. Germline V CDR1 and CDR2: DFQATT, SNEGSKA (reference sequence). This CDR3 reads CSVPQGAGYEQYF. CDR3 sequence (DNA): TGCAGTGTGCCACAGGGGGCAGGCTACGAGCAGTACTTC.

This rearrangement joins TRBV3-1 to TRBJ2-3; D call uncertain. The V and J ends lost 4 bases and 1 base respectively, with 12 bases between them. The CDR3 extends over 15 amino acids. CDR1 is LGHDT and CDR2 is YNNKEL in the germline V gene (reference sequence). The CDR3 sequence: CASSPVVGGTDTQYF. CDR3 DNA: TGTGCCAGCAGCCCCGTTGTCGGTGGCACAGATACGCAGTATTTT.

The rearrangement links TRBV4-1 to TRBJ2-4; D possibly uses TRBD1 or TRBD2 (7 bases each). The CDR3 runs to 15 residues. The germline V gene encodes CDR1 MGHRA and CDR2 YSYEKL. Trimming removed 4 bases at V and 8 bases at J, with 18 bases between. CDR3 loop: CASSLYTGAGDIQYF. As DNA, the CDR3 is TGCGCCAGCAGCCTTTACACAGGGGCGGGGGACATTCAGTACTTC.

The chain combines TRBV11-2 with TRBJ2-7; D is ambiguous. CDR1 and CDR2 (germline): SGHAT, FQNNGV. CDR3 size: 15 residues. Trimming stripped 5 bases from V and 7 bases from J, with 21 bases between. The CDR3 region is CASSPRGTVPREQYF. Written as DNA, the CDR3 is TGTGCCAGCAGCCCCAGAGGAACAGTGCCTCGAGAGCAGTACTTC.

The chain recombines TRBV30 with TRBJ1-6; TRBD1 might be the D (5 bases). Germline V gene data show CDR1 as GTSNPN and CDR2 as SVGIG (reference sequence). V lost 3 bases to trimming and J lost 12 bases, with 6 bases between them. The CDR3 runs to 10 residues. CDR3 coding DNA: TGTGCCTGGAGCGGGGGACCCCTCCACTTT. Amino acids: CAWSGGPLHF.

V and J are TRBV6-1 and TRBJ2-1; 10 nucleotides align to TRBD2. The CDR3 has 15 residues. The germline V gene has CDR1 MNHNS and CDR2 SASEGT. The trim removed 10 bases at V and 4 bases at J, leaving 10 bases unmatched. CDR3 nucleotides: TGTGCCACCGCCTTTCCACTAGCGGGGTACAATGAGCAGTTCTTC. It encodes CATAFPLAGYNEQFF.

This clonotype was detected only a few times. The chain links TRBV6-5 to TRBJ2-3; D gene unclear. Germline V gives CDR1 MNHEY, CDR2 SVGAGI. CDR3 length: 14 residues. V was clipped by 0 bases and J by 5 bases, with 9 bases between them. CDR3 DNA sequence: TGTGCCAGCAGTTACTCGGATGGCGGAGATACGCAGTATTTT. Its translation is CASSYSDGGDTQYF.

The chain has TRBV9 and TRBJ2-3; 8 bases are shared with TRBD2. The CDR3 sequence is 18 residues long. CDR1 and CDR2 (germline): SGDLS, YYNGEE. V lost 4 bases, J lost 3 bases, and 16 bases stayed unmatched. For the CDR3, the DNA is TGTGCCAGCAGCCCCCTCGCACCCGGACTAGCAGCTACAGATACGCAGTATTTT. It yields the protein CASSPLAPGLAATDTQYF.

The rearrangement joins TRBV7-9 to TRBJ2-1; possible D gene TRBD2, 5 bases. The germline V and J ends were trimmed by 0 bases and 9 bases, with 6 bases remaining between them. CDR1 and CDR2 from the germline V gene are SEHNR and FQNEAQ (reference sequence). The CDR3 totals 12 residues. The CDR3 DNA follows: TGTGCCAGCAGCTTAGCAGCGGTTGAGCAGTTCTTC. This sequence encodes CASSLAAVEQFF.

For this clonotype: A junction boundary mismatches the germline segment, possibly from a read error. The V and J genes are TRBV3-1 and TRBJ2-7, with 10 bases lining up with TRBD1. Germline V gives CDR1 LGHDT, CDR2 YNNKEL (reference sequence). The CDR3 spans 15 residues. CDR3 bases: TGTGCCTGCAGCCCTCGGGACAGGGGCTCCTACGAGCAGTACTTC. Translated, it gives CACSPRDRGSYEQYF.